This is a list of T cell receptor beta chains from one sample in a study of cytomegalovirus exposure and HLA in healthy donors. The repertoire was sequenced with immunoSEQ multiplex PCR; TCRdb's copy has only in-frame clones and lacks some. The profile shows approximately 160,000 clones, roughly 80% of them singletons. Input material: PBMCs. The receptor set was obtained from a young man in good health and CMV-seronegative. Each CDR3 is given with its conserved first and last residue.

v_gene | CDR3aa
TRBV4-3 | CASSQEIGTGYTEAFF
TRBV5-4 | CASSLGLDYSYEQYF
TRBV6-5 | CASSTRQGRPEAFF
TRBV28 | CASRTALYEQYF
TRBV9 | CASSARAFSGNTIYF
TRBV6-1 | CASSEQVGGRAYGYTF
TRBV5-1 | CASSLAGTPRETQYF
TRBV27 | CASSLTGGVNYGYTF
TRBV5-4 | CASSNTGSGEQYF
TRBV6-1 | CATNDGGSNQPQHF
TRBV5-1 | CASTSDSLTEAFF
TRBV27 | CASSFAGRLYNEQFF
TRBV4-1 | CASSQGASGLETQYF
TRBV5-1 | CASSIRSGQGNYGYTF
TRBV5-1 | CASRAGTGGFYGYTF
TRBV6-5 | CASTLLQGTTGELFF
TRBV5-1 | CASSLERSLTSYEQYF
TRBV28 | CASSSPQGIQETQYF
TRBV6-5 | CASSYNRVDEQFF
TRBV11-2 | CASSLGGSNEQFF
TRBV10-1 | CASILPSDTGELFF
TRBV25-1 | CASSEAHREKLFF
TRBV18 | CASRLTGTNEKLFF
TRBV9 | CASRRLPLDTQYF
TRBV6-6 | CASSYRGQITDTQYF
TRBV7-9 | CSGTSDEQFF
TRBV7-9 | CASAGGGMVEKLFF
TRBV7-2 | CASSFRRLASYEQYF
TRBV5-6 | CASSLGGGTNEKLFF
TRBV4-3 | CASSQAGGPYNEQFF
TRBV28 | CASTNPTGGYNEQFF
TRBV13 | CASRQSSSSYEQYF
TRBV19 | CASYTGNYGYTF
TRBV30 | CAWSDPNRVGGGTIYF
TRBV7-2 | CASSFLAGGGRSNEQFF
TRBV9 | CASSKGGTGGWETQYF
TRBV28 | CASSTGRVEQFF
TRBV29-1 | CSVEGYTF
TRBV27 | CASSSLGTVTGLLTDTQYF
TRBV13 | CASSLYAGQLYEQYF
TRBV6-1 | CASSPGENTEAFF
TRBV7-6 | CASSFDAGYPDTQYF
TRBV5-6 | CASSQALTGGSYEQYF
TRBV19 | CASSRQGVGETQYF
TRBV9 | CASSVATSGRALGQLPYEQYF
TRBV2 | CASSPVAAGEFSTDTQYF
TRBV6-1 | CASSEASGSGANVLTF
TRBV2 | CASSEGGTFGYEQYF
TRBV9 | CASSVQANTEAFF
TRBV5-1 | CASSLGGTPRYEQYF
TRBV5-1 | CASKREGLYEQYF
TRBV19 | CASKAGGLYEQYF
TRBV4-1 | CASSHSYEGNTEAFF
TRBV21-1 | CASSITPASGVNTGELFF
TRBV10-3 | CAISDWDTANYGYTF
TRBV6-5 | CASSYSTGNYGYTF
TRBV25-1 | CASSGNRAVGEQYF